This T cell receptor (beta chain) comes out of a study of shared clonotypes between healthy human individuals. Study findings and constraints: Incomplete sequencing of sorted subsets was indicated by rarefaction despite large depth. On the whole, naive subsets had larger estimated richness than memory subsets had.

Germline lookup yields CDR1 SNHLY and CDR2 FYNNEI. This CDR3 contains 13 residues. V lost 7 bases and J lost 3; bases outside the gene matches: 1. The method was immunoSEQ multiplex PCR; TCRdb's version includes in-frame clones alone and lacks a portion of them. This table has about 2.4 million clones, 93% appearing once. In regard to this clone: Its matching antigen is unknown.

CD45RA-negative memory and CD45RA+ naive subsets were split from the CD4+ cells. The chain is built from TRBV2 and TRBJ2-7; the match to TRBD2 covers 12 bases. This receptor was obtained from a man between 18 and 29 years old in good health. Some clones in this sample may be carry-over from other donors' samples. The source material was naive CD4+ T cells from PBMCs. Subset: CD45RA+ positively selected. CDR3 residues: CASKLAGGYEQYF. CDR3 in DNA: TGTGCCAGCAAACTAGCGGGGGGCTACGAGCAGTACTTC.